These 5 T cell receptor beta chains came from one sample sequenced in a study of shared clonotypes between healthy human individuals. Here immunoSEQ multiplex PCR was the method, and the copy in TCRdb shows in-frame clones only, minus some. The data contain about 2,500,000 clones, approximately 92% of them singletons. Sequenced input: naive CD4+ T cells sorted from blood. Subset meaning: CD45RA+ positively selected. These receptor sequences come from a man between 18 and 35 years old in good health.

The V and J genes are TRBV2 and TRBJ2-1, with D possibly TRBD2 on 6 matching bases. The CDR3 is 17 amino acids. Trimming shortened V by 2 bases and J by 0 bases, and 14 bases separated the two germline ends. The V gene's germline CDR1 is SNHLY and CDR2 FYNNEI. In nucleotides, the CDR3 is TGTGCCAGCAGTGAAAGATATCTAGCGAGCTCCTACAATGAGCAGTTCTTC. Translation: CASSERYLASSYNEQFF.

V gene TRBV7-6 combines with J gene TRBJ2-2; the D gene is possibly TRBD2 (5 bases). Germline CDR1 reads SGHVS; CDR2 reads FNYEAQ. Trimming pared 5 bases from V and 0 bases from J, leaving 13 bases between. The CDR3 spans 16 residues. CDR3 in amino acids: CASSATPGANTGELFF. The CDR3 DNA reads TGTGCCAGCAGCGCCACCCCCGGGGCGAACACCGGGGAGCTGTTTTTT.

The chain links TRBV5-1 to TRBJ1-2; TRBD1 is a possible D gene (5 bases). The V gene's germline CDR1 is SGHRS and CDR2 YFSETQ. V was pared by 4 bases and J by 5 bases, with 18 bases between. This CDR3 is built from 15 residues. DNA of the CDR3: TGCGCCAGCAGCACATCATCGGGGGGACCTTATGGCTACACCTTC. Translating gives CASSTSSGGPYGYTF.

This chain connects TRBV5-1 to TRBJ2-7, with 7 nucleotides matching TRBD2. This CDR3 is built from 16 residues. V lost 0 bases and J lost 0; bases outside the gene matches: 6. Looked up from germline, CDR1 is SGHRS and CDR2 is YFSETQ. CDR3 loop: CASSLERRERSYEQYF. CDR3 nucleotides: TGCGCCAGCAGCTTGGAAAGGCGGGAGCGCTCCTACGAGCAGTACTTC.

Comments on this clone: The identical CDR3 is also encoded by other nucleotide sequences in the sample. The V gene is TRBV19, the J gene TRBJ1-1, with no clear D. With 3 bases removed from V and 2 bases from J, the gap between germline ends came to 7 bases. Germline V gene lookup returns CDR1 LNHDA and CDR2 SQIVND (reference sequence). There are 13 residues in the CDR3. The CDR3: CASSIGSNTEAFF. The CDR3 coding sequence is TGTGCCAGTAGTATCGGGTCAAACACTGAAGCTTTCTTT.